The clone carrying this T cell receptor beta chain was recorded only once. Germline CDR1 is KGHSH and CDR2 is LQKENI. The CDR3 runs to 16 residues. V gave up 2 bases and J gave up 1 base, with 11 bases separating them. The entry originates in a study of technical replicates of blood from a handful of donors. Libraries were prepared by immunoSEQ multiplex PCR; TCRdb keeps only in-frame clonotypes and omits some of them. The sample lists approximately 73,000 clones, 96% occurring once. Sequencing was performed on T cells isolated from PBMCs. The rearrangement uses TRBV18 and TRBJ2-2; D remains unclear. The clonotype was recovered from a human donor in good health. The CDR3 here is CASSPAYYMNTGELFF. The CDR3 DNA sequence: TGTGCCAGCTCACCAGCGTACTACATGAACACCGGGGAGCTGTTTTTT.